This T cell receptor beta chain emerged from a study of patients and donors after allogeneic stem cell transplantation. This clonotype was observed a handful of times. TCRdb processed the RT-PCR reads anew with MiXCR; each CDR3 protein has one entry. This sample has roughly 960,000 distinct CDR3 sequences, with approximately 19% found just once. The CDR3 has 13 residues. Germline V gene lookup returns CDR1 SEHNR and CDR2 FQNEAQ (reference sequence). Trimming took 7 bases from V and 2 from J; bases not matched to a gene: 3. The sequencing sample was made of blood, either unsorted or a sorted T cell fraction (not recorded which). J is TRBJ2-3 and V is TRBV7-9; 7 bases are a match to TRBD2. The TCR comes from a human donor who was either an allogeneic HSCT recipient or a stem cell or donor lymphocyte infusion donor (not recorded which). It is not recorded whose cells these are; they may come from a transplant donor. The CDR3 region is CASTSGYTDTQYF. The CDR3 coding sequence is TGTGCCAGCACTAGCGGATACACAGATACGCAGTATTTT.